The 15 T cell receptor beta chains below all came from one sample that was sequenced in a study of CD8 T cells in ankylosing spondylitis. Study outcomes and limitations: Characteristic of ankylosing spondylitis blood, it appeared, was a TCR beta motif comprising roughly 8 highly homologous variants.

Via MiXCR, TCRdb re-called the 5' RACE reads, giving one row per CDR3 protein. The data show fewer than 450,000 distinct CDR3 sequences, 17% seen once. Which antigens these TCRs recognize remains unknown. The sample consisted of blood, either unsorted or a sorted T cell fraction (not recorded which). The receptors were sampled from a male donor with ankylosing spondylitis.

This clonotype was observed at least ten times. Here the CDR3 DNA reads TGTGCCAGCACTGGAAACCGCCAAGAGACCCAGTACTTC. Protein: CASTGNRQETQYF. The chain has TRBV2 and TRBJ2-5; D is unclear. Germline assignment: CDR1 SNHLY and CDR2 FYNNEI. This CDR3 spans 13 amino acids. The germline V and J ends were trimmed by 7 bases and 1 base, with 10 bases remaining between them.

This clonotype was recorded only once. This chain connects TRBV5-1 to TRBJ2-2; D unresolved. From germline, CDR1 is SGHRS and CDR2 YFSETQ. This CDR3 has 15 residues. The V and J ends lost 0 bases and 4 bases respectively, with 10 bases between them. This CDR3 reads CASSLAGISTGELFF. The DNA for the CDR3 is TGCGCCAGCAGCTTGGCGGGTATATCCACCGGGGAGCTGTTTTTT.

This clonotype was seen at least ten times. The chain has TRBV20-1 and TRBJ2-1; 12 bases map to TRBD2. Germline trimming cut 1 base from V and 7 bases from J; bases unmatched to any gene: 5. From germline, CDR1 is DFQATT and CDR2 SNEGSKA (reference sequence). The CDR3 contains 15 residues. For the CDR3, the DNA is TGCAGTGCTAGAGGGTCTAGCGGGAGGGGGAATGAGCAGTTCTTC. This codes for CSARGSSGRGNEQFF.

In this sample, this clonotype turned up a few times. The chain has TRBV5-5 and TRBJ2-2; a weak D match, TRBD2 (5 bases). The V gene's germline CDR1 is SGHKS and CDR2 YYEKEE (reference sequence). This CDR3 contains 13 residues. V was shortened by 0 bases and J by 12 bases, with 12 bases between the two germline ends. The CDR3 DNA reads as TGTGCCAGCAGCTTGGCCGGGATTAGTAAGCTGTTTTTT. Protein product: CASSLAGISKLFF.

This chain connects TRBV20-1 to TRBJ2-7; no definite D call. In germline, CDR1 is DFQATT, CDR2 SNEGSKA (reference sequence). The CDR3 has 14 residues. V lost 3 bases, J lost 5 bases, and 17 bases lay in between. CDR3 sequence reads: CSASEGWRLNEQYF. CDR3 sequence (DNA): TGCAGTGCTAGTGAAGGCTGGCGCTTAAACGAGCAGTACTTC.

The chain recombines TRBV12-3 or TRBV12-4 with TRBJ1-1; the D gene is possibly TRBD1 (6 bases). Trimming removed 1 base from V and 11 bases from J, with 14 bases in between. This CDR3 contains 13 residues. The CDR3 region has the DNA TGTGCCAGCAGTTTAGGGGGGCGATCTCGGGCTTTCTTT. Translation: CASSLGGRSRAFF.

The rearrangement uses TRBV7-4 and TRBJ2-7; D is unresolved. CDR3 size: 16 residues. The germline V and J ends were trimmed by 0 bases and 3 bases, with 15 bases remaining between them. Germline CDR1 is SGHVT and CDR2 is SQSDAQ. The CDR3 DNA reads as TGTGCCAGCAGCTTAGCCGCTGCTAAGTACGGCTACGAGCAGTACTTC. This translates into CASSLAAAKYGYEQYF.

This chain links TRBV5-1 with TRBJ1-2, with a possible D match to TRBD1 (5 bases). Trimming stripped 0 bases from V and 4 bases from J, with 13 bases between. CDR3 length: 15 residues. Germline CDR1 is SGHRS and CDR2 is YFSETQ. The CDR3 spells CASSLARDGLYGYTF. The CDR3 nucleotides are TGCGCCAGCAGCTTGGCCAGGGACGGACTCTATGGCTACACCTTC.

The J gene is TRBJ1-6, the V gene TRBV2; D gene ambiguous. This CDR3 is built from 13 residues. Germline CDR1 reads SNHLY; CDR2 reads FYNNEI. The V and J ends lost 3 bases and 10 bases respectively, with 10 bases between them. CDR3 nucleotide sequence: TGTGCCAGCAGTGAGGGTGTCTTGTCACCCCTCCACTTT. Protein: CASSEGVLSPLHF.

The table lists this clonotype with a count of one. This sequence joins TRBV2 and TRBJ2-7; tentatively, D is TRBD1 (7 bases). The CDR3 is 13 residues long. Trimming removed 9 bases from V and 3 bases from J, with 15 bases in between. Looked up from germline, CDR1 is SNHLY and CDR2 is FYNNEI. CDR3 nucleotide sequence: TGTGCCAGTGGGGGGACAGACGTCTACGAGCAGTACTTC. Translation: CASGGTDVYEQYF.

The gene calls are TRBV6-1 and TRBJ1-2; D is unresolved. V gave up 7 bases and J gave up 5 bases, with 11 bases separating them. The CDR3 extends over 12 amino acids. The germline gives CDR1 MNHNS, CDR2 SASEGT. The CDR3 protein is CASNRALYGYTF. CDR3 bases: TGTGCCAGCAATAGGGCCTTATATGGCTACACCTTC.

V usage is TRBV27 and J usage is TRBJ2-1, with 11 positions matching TRBD2. The CDR3 has 17 residues. V was clipped by 2 bases and J by 1 base; unmatched bases: 4. Looked up from germline, CDR1 is MNHEY and CDR2 is SMNVEV (reference sequence). The DNA for the CDR3 is TGTGCCAGCAGTTTACTGACTAGCGGGATATCCTACAATGAGCAGTTCTTC. Its translation: CASSLLTSGISYNEQFF.

This clonotype has more than one count but fewer than ten. This chain joins TRBV18 and TRBJ2-5; no firm D call. Germline CDR1 KGHSH, CDR2 LQKENI. V shed 2 bases and J shed 7 bases, with 8 bases lying between them. The length of the CDR3 is 12 residues. CDR3 in amino acids: CASSPVERTQYF. CDR3 bases: TGTGCCAGCTCACCAGTTGAGAGGACCCAGTACTTC.

This clonotype was recorded at least ten times. The chain carries TRBV12-3 or TRBV12-4 and TRBJ2-1; 8 bases agree with TRBD1. The V segment lost 5 bases and the J segment 0 bases; nucleotides outside the gene matches: 6. The CDR3 sequence is 16 residues long. Here the CDR3 DNA reads TGTGCCAGCAGTCTCGACAGGGGTCCCTCCTACAATGAGCAGTTCTTC. Protein: CASSLDRGPSYNEQFF.

At least ten counts were recorded for this clonotype. The CDR3 here is CASSLMGYNSGANVLTF. The CDR3 DNA follows: TGTGCCAGCAGCCTCATGGGGTATAACTCTGGGGCCAACGTCCTGACTTTC. The chain has TRBV7-9 and TRBJ2-6; D remains unclear. Germline CDR1 is SEHNR and CDR2 is FQNEAQ (reference sequence). The V end lost 5 bases, the J end lost 0 bases, and 14 bases lay between the germline ends. CDR3 size: 17 residues.